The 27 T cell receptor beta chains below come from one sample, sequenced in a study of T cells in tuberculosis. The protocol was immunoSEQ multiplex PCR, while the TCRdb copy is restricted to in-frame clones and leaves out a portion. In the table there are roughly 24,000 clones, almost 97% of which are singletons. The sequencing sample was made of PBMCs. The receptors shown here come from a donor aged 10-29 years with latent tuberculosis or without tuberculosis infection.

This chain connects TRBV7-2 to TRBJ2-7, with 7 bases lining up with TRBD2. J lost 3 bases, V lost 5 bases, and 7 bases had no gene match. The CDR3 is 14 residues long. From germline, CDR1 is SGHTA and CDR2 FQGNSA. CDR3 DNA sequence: TGTGCCAGCAGCCTTCAAGAGCGGGGCTACGAGCAGTACTTC. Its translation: CASSLQERGYEQYF.

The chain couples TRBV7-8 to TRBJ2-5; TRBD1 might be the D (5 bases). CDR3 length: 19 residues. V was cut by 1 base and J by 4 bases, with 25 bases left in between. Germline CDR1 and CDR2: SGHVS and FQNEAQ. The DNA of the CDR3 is TGTGCCAGCAGCTTAGTGAAGGGTGGCTATACAGGTTCGGGAGAGACCCAGTACTTC. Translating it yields CASSLVKGGYTGSGETQYF.

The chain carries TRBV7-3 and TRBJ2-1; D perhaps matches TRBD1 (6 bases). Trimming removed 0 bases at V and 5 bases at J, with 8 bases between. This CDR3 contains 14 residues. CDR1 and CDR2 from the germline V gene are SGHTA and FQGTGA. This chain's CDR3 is CASSLTWTDNEQFF. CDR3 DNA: TGTGCCAGCAGCTTAACGTGGACAGACAATGAGCAGTTCTTC.

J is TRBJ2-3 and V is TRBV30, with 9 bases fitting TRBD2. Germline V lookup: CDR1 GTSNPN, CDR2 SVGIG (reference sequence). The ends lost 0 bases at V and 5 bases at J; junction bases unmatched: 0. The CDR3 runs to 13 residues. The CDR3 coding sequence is TGTGCCTGGAGTGTAGCGGGGGGAGATACGCAGTATTTT. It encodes CAWSVAGGDTQYF. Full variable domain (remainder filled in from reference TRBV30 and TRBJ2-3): SQTIHQWPATLVQPVGSPLSLECTVEGTSNPNLYWYRQAAGRGLQLLFYSVGIGQISSEVPQNLSASRPQDRQFILSSKKLLLSDSGFYLCAWSVAGGDTQYFGPGTRLTVL.

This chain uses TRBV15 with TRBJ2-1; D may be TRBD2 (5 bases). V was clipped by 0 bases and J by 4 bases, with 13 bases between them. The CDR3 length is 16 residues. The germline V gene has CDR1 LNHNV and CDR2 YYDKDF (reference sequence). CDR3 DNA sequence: TGTGCCACCAGCAGAGATAGGAGCGGCTTATACAATGAGCAGTTCTTC. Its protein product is CATSRDRSGLYNEQFF.

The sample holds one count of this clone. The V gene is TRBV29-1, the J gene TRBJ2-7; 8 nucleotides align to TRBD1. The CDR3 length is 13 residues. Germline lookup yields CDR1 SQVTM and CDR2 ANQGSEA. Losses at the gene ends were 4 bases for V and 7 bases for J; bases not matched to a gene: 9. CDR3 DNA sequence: TGCAGCGTTGGTTCGGGACAGGCCTCAGAGCAGTACTTC. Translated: CSVGSGQASEQYF.

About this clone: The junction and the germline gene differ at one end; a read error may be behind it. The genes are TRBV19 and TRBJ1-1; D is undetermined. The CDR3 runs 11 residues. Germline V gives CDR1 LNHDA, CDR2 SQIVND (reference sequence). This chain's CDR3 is CASSIEGGFSF. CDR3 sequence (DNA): TGTGCCAGTAGTATAGAGGGAGGCTTTTCGTTT.

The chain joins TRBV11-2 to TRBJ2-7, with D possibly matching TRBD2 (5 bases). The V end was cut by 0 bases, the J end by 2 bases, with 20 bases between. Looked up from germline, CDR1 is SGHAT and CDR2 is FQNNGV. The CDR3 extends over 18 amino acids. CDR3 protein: CASSLDFAGLKLPYEQYF. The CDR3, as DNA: TGTGCCAGCAGCTTAGATTTCGCCGGACTCAAACTGCCCTACGAGCAGTACTTC.

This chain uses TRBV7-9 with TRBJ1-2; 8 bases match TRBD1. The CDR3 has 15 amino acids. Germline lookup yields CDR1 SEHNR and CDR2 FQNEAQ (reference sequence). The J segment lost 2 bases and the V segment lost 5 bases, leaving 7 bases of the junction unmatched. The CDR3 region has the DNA TGTGCCAGCAGCGTCCGGGACAGGATAAACTATGGCTACACCTTC. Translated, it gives CASSVRDRINYGYTF.

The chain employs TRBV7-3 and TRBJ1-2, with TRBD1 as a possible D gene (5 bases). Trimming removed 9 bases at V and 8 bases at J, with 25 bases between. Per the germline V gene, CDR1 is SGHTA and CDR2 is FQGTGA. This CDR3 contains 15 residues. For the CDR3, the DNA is TGTGCCAGGAGCCCCGGTTCCGGACACCCTGGGGGCTACACCTTC. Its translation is CARSPGSGHPGGYTF.

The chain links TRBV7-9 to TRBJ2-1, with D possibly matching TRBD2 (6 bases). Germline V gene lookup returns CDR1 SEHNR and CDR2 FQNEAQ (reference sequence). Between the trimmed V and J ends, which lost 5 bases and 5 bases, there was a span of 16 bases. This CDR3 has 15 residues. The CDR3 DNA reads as TGTGCCAGCAGCCCTCACGGAGGGATCAACAATGAGCAGTTCTTC. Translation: CASSPHGGINNEQFF.

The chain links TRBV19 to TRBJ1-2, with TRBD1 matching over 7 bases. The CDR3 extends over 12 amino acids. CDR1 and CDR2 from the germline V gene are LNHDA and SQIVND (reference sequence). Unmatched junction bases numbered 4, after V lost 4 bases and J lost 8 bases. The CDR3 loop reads CASSTGQTGYTF. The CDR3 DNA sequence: TGTGCCAGTAGTACGGGACAGACCGGCTACACCTTC.

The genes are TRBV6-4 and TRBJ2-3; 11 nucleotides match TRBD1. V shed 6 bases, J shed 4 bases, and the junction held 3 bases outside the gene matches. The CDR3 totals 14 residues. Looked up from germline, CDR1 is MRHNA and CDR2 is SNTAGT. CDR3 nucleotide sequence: TGTGCCAGCAGACCGGGACAGGGGGCAGATACGCAGTATTTT. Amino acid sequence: CASRPGQGADTQYF.

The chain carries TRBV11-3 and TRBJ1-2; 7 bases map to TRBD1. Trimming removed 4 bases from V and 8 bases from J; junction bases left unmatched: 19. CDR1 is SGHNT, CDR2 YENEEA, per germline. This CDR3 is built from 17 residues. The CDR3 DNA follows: TGTGCCAGCAGCTACCCGACAGGGAGCCGAGCCGGATCGGGCTACACCTTC. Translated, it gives CASSYPTGSRAGSGYTF.

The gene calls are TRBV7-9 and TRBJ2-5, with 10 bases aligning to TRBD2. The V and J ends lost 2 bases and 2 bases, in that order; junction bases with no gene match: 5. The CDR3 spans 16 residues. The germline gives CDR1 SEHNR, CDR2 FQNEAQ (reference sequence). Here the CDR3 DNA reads TGTGCCAGCAGCTTACGGAGGACTAGCGGACAAGAGACCCAGTACTTC. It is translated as CASSLRRTSGQETQYF.

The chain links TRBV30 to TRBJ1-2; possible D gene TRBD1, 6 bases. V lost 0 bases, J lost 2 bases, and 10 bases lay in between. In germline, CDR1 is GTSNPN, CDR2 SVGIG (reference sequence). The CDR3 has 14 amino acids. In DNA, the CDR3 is TGTGCCTGGAGTGTACAGGGCCTGAACTATGGCTACACCTTC. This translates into CAWSVQGLNYGYTF.

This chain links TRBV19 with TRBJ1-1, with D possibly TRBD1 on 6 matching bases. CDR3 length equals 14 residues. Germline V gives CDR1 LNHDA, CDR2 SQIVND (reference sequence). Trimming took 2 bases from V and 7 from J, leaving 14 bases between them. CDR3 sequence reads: CASSIKGGPLEAFF. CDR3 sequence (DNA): TGTGCCAGTAGTATAAAAGGGGGACCCCTTGAAGCTTTCTTT.

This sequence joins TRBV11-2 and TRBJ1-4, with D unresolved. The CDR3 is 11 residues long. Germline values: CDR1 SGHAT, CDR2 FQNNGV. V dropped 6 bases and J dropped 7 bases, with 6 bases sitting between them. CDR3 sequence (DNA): TGTGCCAGCAGTTTGCGTGAAAAACTGTTTTTT. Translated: CASSLREKLFF.

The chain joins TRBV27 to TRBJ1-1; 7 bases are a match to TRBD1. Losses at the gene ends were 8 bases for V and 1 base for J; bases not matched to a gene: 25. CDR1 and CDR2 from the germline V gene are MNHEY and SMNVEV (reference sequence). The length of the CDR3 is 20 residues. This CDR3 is CASLGSMGGESGGQNTEAFF. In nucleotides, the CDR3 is TGTGCCAGCCTAGGCTCTATGGGGGGTGAGTCAGGGGGTCAGAACACTGAAGCTTTCTTT.

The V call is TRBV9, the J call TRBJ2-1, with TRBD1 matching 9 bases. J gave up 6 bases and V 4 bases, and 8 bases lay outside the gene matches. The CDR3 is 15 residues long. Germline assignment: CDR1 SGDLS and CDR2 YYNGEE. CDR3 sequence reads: CASSTSGTGTNEQFF. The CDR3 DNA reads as TGTGCCAGCAGCACATCCGGGACAGGGACCAATGAGCAGTTCTTC.

The CDR3 here is CASRPAPGLIYEQYF. The CDR3 DNA reads as TGCGCCAGCAGACCCGCTCCGGGACTAATTTACGAGCAGTACTTC. V gene TRBV5-1 combines with J gene TRBJ2-7; 7 bases line up with TRBD2. Germline values: CDR1 SGHRS, CDR2 YFSETQ. The CDR3 has 15 residues. Trimming at V came to 5 bases and at J to 4 bases, leaving 12 bases not matched to a gene.

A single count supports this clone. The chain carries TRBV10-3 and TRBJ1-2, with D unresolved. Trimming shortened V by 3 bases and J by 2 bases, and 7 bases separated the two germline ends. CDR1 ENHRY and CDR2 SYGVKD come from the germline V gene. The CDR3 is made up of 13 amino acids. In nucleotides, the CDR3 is TGTGCCATCAGTGAATGGAGAAACTATGGCTACACCTTC. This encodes CAISEWRNYGYTF.

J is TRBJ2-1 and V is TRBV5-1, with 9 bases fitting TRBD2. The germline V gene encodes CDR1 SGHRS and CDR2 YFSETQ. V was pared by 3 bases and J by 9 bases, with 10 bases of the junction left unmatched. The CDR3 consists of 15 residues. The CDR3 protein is CASSSGLAPPGEQFF. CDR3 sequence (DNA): TGCGCCAGCAGCTCAGGACTAGCGCCCCCGGGTGAGCAGTTCTTC.

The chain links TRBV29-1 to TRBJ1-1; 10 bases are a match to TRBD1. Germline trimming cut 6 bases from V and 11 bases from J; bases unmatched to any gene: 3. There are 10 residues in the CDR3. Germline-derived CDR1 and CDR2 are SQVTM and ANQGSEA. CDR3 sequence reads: CSVTGGQAFF. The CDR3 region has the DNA TGCAGCGTGACAGGGGGCCAGGCTTTCTTT.

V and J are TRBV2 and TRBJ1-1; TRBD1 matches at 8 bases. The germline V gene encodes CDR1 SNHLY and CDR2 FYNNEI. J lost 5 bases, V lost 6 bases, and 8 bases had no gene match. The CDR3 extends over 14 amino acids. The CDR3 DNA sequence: TGTGCCAGCAGGCCGACAGGGGAAGGTACTGAAGCTTTCTTT. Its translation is CASRPTGEGTEAFF.

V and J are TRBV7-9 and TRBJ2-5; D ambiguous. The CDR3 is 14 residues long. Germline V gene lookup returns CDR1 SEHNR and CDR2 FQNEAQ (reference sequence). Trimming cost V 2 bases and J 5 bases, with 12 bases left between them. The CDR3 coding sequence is TGTGCCAGCAGCTTACCTTTACCTGGCGAGACCCAGTACTTC. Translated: CASSLPLPGETQYF.

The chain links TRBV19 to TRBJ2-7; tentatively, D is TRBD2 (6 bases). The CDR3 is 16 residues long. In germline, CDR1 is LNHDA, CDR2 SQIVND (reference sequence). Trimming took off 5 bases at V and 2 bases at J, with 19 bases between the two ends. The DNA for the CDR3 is TGTGCCAGTAGTCCAAATCTCCTTCGGGAGACCTACGAGCAGTACTTC. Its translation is CASSPNLLRETYEQYF.